This record looks at one T cell receptor (beta chain) sequence and its context. The junction departs from germline at one end; a sequencing error may be responsible. Germline CDR1 is SGHRS and CDR2 is YFSETQ. The CDR3 is 13 amino acids. This entry belongs to a study of CD8 T cells in Susac syndrome. RNA was extracted with the RNeasy kit, and a quantity of roughly 0.45 to 1 ug was reverse transcribed using random hexamers. In TCRdb, the immunoSEQ multiplex PCR reads were re-called with MiXCR into one record per CDR3 protein. Here the sample spans around 280,000 distinct CDR3 sequences, roughly nine tenths being singletons. Isolation of CD8+ and CD4+ T cells was performed negatively, whereas enrichment of TEMRA cells was done by FACS.

The sequence derives from a human donor with multiple sclerosis. Input material: CD4+ T cells from PBMCs. V is TRBV5-1 and J is TRBJ1-5; D ambiguous. The CDR3 loop reads CASSLGTDQPQHF. CDR3 DNA sequence: TGTGCCAGCAGCTTAGGCACTGATCAGCCCCAGCATTTT.